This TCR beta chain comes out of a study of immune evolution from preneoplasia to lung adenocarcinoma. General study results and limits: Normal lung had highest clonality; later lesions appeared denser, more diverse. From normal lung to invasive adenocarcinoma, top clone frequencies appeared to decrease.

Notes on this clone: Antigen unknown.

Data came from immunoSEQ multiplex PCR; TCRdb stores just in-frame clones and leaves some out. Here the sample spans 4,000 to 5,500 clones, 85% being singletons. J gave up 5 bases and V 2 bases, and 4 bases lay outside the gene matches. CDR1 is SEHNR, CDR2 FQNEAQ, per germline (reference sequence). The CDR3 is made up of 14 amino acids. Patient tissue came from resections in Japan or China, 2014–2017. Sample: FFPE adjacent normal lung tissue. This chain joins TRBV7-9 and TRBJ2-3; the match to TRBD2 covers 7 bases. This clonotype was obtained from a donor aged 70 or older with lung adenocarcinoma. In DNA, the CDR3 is TGTGCCAGCAGCTTACCGGGAGGTGTAGATACGCAGTATTTT. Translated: CASSLPGGVDTQYF.